The 21 T cell receptor beta chains in this list originate from one sample, sequenced in a study of technical replicates of blood from a few donors. Here immunoSEQ multiplex PCR was the method, and the copy in TCRdb shows in-frame clones only, minus some. This sample carries around 84,000 clones, almost 98% of them seen once, and the ten largest clones take 0.15% to 0.2%. The material sequenced was T cells isolated from PBMCs. The receptors shown here come from a human donor in good health.

V usage is TRBV15 and J usage is TRBJ1-2, with D possibly matching TRBD1 (6 bases). Trimming removed 1 base from V and 4 bases from J, with 10 bases in between. Germline CDR1 is LNHNV and CDR2 is YYDKDF (reference sequence). The CDR3 runs 14 residues. CDR3 DNA sequence: TGTGCCACCAGCAGAGCCAGCAGGGGCTATGGCTACACCTTC. Amino acids: CATSRASRGYGYTF. Using reference TRBV15 and TRBJ1-2 for the parts outside the CDR3, the full variable domain is DAMVIQNPRYQVTQFGKPVTLSCSQTLNHNVMYWYQQKSSQAPKLLFHYYDKDFNNEADTPDNFQSRRPNTSFCFLDIRSPGLGDTAMYLCATSRASRGYGYTFGSGTRLTVV.

The chain joins TRBV28 to TRBJ2-1; 9 bases match TRBD1. There are 15 residues in the CDR3. Germline V CDR1 and CDR2: MDHEN, SYDVKM. V lost 5 bases, J lost 7 bases, and 9 bases stayed unmatched. CDR3: CASSPGGQGRNEQFF. The DNA for the CDR3 is TGTGCCAGCAGTCCAGGGGGACAGGGACGTAATGAGCAGTTCTTC.

In this sample, this clone turned up once. The J gene is TRBJ2-3, the V gene TRBV5-1; TRBD1 aligns across 7 bases. With 4 bases clipped from V and 4 bases from J, the junction kept 6 bases outside the gene matches. This CDR3 has 14 amino acids. Germline CDR1 reads SGHRS; CDR2 reads YFSETQ. DNA for the CDR3: TGCGCCAGCAGCGTCGACAGGGCCTCAGATACGCAGTATTTT. Residues: CASSVDRASDTQYF. Together with reference TRBV5-1 and TRBJ2-3, the CDR3 gives the full variable domain: KAGVTQTPRYLIKTRGQQVTLSCSPISGHRSVSWYQQTPGQGLQFLFEYFSETQRNKGNFPGRFSGRQFSNSRSEMNVSTLELGDSALYLCASSVDRASDTQYFGPGTRLTVL.

The rearrangement links TRBV6-1 to TRBJ1-1; D gene ambiguous. The CDR3 has 11 amino acids. Germline assignment: CDR1 MNHNS and CDR2 SASEGT. V lost 8 bases to trimming and J lost 5 bases, with 9 bases between them. CDR3: CASGVGTEAFF. The CDR3 coding sequence is TGTGCCAGCGGAGTCGGAACTGAAGCTTTCTTT.

The chain links TRBV5-1 to TRBJ2-7; 10 nucleotides align to TRBD1. The CDR3 extends over 17 amino acids. V was pared by 2 bases and J by 6 bases, with 14 bases of the junction left unmatched. The germline gives CDR1 SGHRS, CDR2 YFSETQ. The CDR3 nucleotides are TGCGCCAGCAGCTTCAGGATCGGGGGACAGGGGTTGTTCGAGCAGTACTTC. Encoded protein: CASSFRIGGQGLFEQYF.

The V gene is TRBV28, the J gene TRBJ1-4, with D possibly being TRBD1 (5 bases). The CDR3 extends over 16 amino acids. From germline, CDR1 is MDHEN and CDR2 SYDVKM. The germline V and J ends were trimmed by 7 bases and 0 bases, with 15 bases remaining between them. CDR3 amino acids: CASTYAGVATNEKLFF. The CDR3 DNA is TGTGCCAGCACCTACGCGGGGGTGGCAACTAATGAAAAACTGTTTTTT.

The gene calls are TRBV6-5 and TRBJ1-1; tentatively, D is TRBD1 (5 bases). With 4 bases removed from V and 0 bases from J, the gap between germline ends came to 15 bases. Per the germline V gene, CDR1 is MNHEY and CDR2 is SVGAGI. This CDR3 comprises 16 residues. Written as DNA, the CDR3 is TGTGCCAGCAGTTCCTCAGGGTTCGGGATGAACACTGAAGCTTTCTTT. Its protein is CASSSSGFGMNTEAFF.

The chain has TRBV18 and TRBJ1-2; tentative D call: TRBD1 (6 bases). Trimming removed 4 bases from V and 8 bases from J, with 14 bases in between. There are 13 residues in the CDR3. The germline V gene has CDR1 KGHSH and CDR2 LQKENI. DNA of the CDR3: TGTGCCAGCTCACAACAGGGATCTGGCGGCTACACCTTC. Translated, it gives CASSQQGSGGYTF.

The chain has TRBV6-6 and TRBJ2-7; 9 positions match TRBD1. With 6 bases clipped from V and 5 bases from J, the junction kept 8 bases outside the gene matches. The germline CDR1 and CDR2 sequences are MNHNY and SVGAGI (reference sequence). CDR3 length: 14 amino acids. In nucleotides, the CDR3 is TGTGCCAGCAGAACCCGGGACAGGGCCAACGAGCAGTACTTC. The encoded protein is CASRTRDRANEQYF.

The CDR3 here is CASRGTGENYEQYF. The CDR3 DNA reads TGTGCCAGCAGAGGGACAGGGGAAAACTACGAGCAGTACTTC. The V call is TRBV28, the J call TRBJ2-7; TRBD1 matches 10 bases. This CDR3 region has 14 residues. Germline lookup yields CDR1 MDHEN and CDR2 SYDVKM. V lost 6 bases to trimming and J lost 3 bases; unmatched junction nucleotides: 5. Supplemented by reference TRBV28 and TRBJ2-7, the full variable domain reads DVKVTQSSRYLVKRTGEKVFLECVQDMDHENMFWYRQDPGLGLRLIYFSYDVKMKEKGDIPEGYSVSREKKERFSLILESASTNQTSMYLCASRGTGENYEQYFGPGTRLTVT.

This clone was recorded once. The chain employs TRBV18 and TRBJ2-1; weak D call: TRBD1 (5 bases). Trimming took 2 bases from V and 7 from J, leaving 9 bases between them. The CDR3 totals 13 residues. CDR1 is KGHSH, CDR2 LQKENI, per germline. The DNA for the CDR3 is TGTGCCAGCTCACCAGAAGGGGTGAATGAGCAGTTCTTC. Translating it yields CASSPEGVNEQFF. The entire variable domain, with the rest obtained from reference TRBV18 and TRBJ2-1, is as follows: NAGVMQNPRHLVRRRGQEARLRCSPMKGHSHVYWYRQLPEEGLKFMVYLQKENIIDESGMPKERFSAEFPKEGPSILRIQQVVRGDSAAYFCASSPEGVNEQFFGPGTRLTVL.

The rearrangement uses TRBV27 and TRBJ2-2, with TRBD2 identical over 12 bases. This CDR3 contains 16 residues. With 7 bases clipped from V and 1 base from J, the junction kept 4 bases outside the gene matches. Germline V lookup: CDR1 MNHEY, CDR2 SMNVEV (reference sequence). The CDR3 loop reads CASKTLAGGNTGELFF. The CDR3 DNA is TGTGCCAGCAAAACACTAGCGGGGGGGAACACCGGGGAGCTGTTTTTT.

This chain connects TRBV10-3 to TRBJ1-1; TRBD1 aligns across 8 bases. V gave up 10 bases and J gave up 3 bases; unmatched junction bases: 16. The germline V gene encodes CDR1 ENHRY and CDR2 SYGVKD. The CDR3 totals 16 residues. The CDR3 DNA sequence: TGTGCCACCGTGGACAGGGCCACGCGCAGGGACACTGAAGCTTTCTTT. This encodes CATVDRATRRDTEAFF.

This clone has only one observation. The chain combines TRBV7-9 with TRBJ2-7; D gene ambiguous. The germline gives CDR1 SEHNR, CDR2 FQNEAQ (reference sequence). The CDR3 consists of 12 residues. V was trimmed by 4 bases and J by 2 bases, leaving 6 bases between them. CDR3 coding DNA: TGTGCCAGCAGCTCGGGTGCCTACGAGCAGTACTTC. Its protein product is CASSSGAYEQYF.

This rearrangement joins TRBV30 to TRBJ2-4, with 12 bases fitting TRBD2. With V trimmed by 3 bases and J by 0 bases, 9 bases remained unmatched. The CDR3 consists of 18 residues. The V gene's germline CDR1 is GTSNPN and CDR2 SVGIG (reference sequence). The CDR3 loop is CAWSDGLAGTRAKNIQYF. CDR3 in DNA: TGTGCCTGGAGCGACGGACTAGCGGGGACAAGAGCCAAAAACATTCAGTACTTC.

The rearrangement links TRBV6-5 to TRBJ2-1; TRBD1 matches 7 bases. The V and J ends lost 8 bases and 4 bases, in that order; junction bases with no gene match: 5. The germline gives CDR1 MNHEY, CDR2 SVGAGI. This CDR3 has 13 amino acids. This CDR3 reads CASAGTDYNEQFF. Here the CDR3 DNA reads TGTGCCAGCGCCGGGACAGATTACAATGAGCAGTTCTTC.

The J gene is TRBJ2-7, the V gene TRBV2, with TRBD2 matching over 12 bases. CDR1 and CDR2 from the germline V gene are SNHLY and FYNNEI. This CDR3 has 14 amino acids. The V and J ends lost 6 bases and 4 bases, in that order; junction bases with no gene match: 4. The DNA for the CDR3 is TGTGCCAGCAGCGGACTAGCGGGAACTTACGAGCAGTACTTC. Its translation is CASSGLAGTYEQYF.

The rearrangement joins TRBV5-1 to TRBJ1-6, with 8 bases matching TRBD1. The CDR3 is 17 amino acids. V shed 5 bases and J 6 bases; nucleotides not matched to a gene: 13. Germline CDR1 and CDR2: SGHRS and YFSETQ. The CDR3 DNA follows: TGCGCCAGCAGTTCAGACCCGGGACAGGACCCTAATTCACCCCTCCACTTT. Translating gives CASSSDPGQDPNSPLHF.

V usage is TRBV7-6 and J usage is TRBJ2-7; TRBD1 aligns across 8 bases. The CDR3 contains 17 residues. Unmatched junction bases numbered 10, after V lost 1 base and J lost 2 bases. CDR1 is SGHVS, CDR2 FNYEAQ, per germline. In DNA form, the CDR3 reads TGTGCCAGCAGCTTAGGTTCAGGGGGCGCCATGACCTACGAGCAGTACTTC. Translated, it gives CASSLGSGGAMTYEQYF.

The V call is TRBV27, the J call TRBJ2-7; the D gene is possibly TRBD2 (5 bases). The germline V gene has CDR1 MNHEY and CDR2 SMNVEV (reference sequence). CDR3 length: 14 residues. Trimming took 3 bases from V and 0 from J, leaving 9 bases between them. CDR3 sequence (DNA): TGTGCCAGCAGTTTTTCGGGGAACTCCTACGAGCAGTACTTC. It is translated as CASSFSGNSYEQYF.

The CDR3 loop is CASSLTGSTEAFF. CDR3 bases: TGTGCCAGCAGTTTAACAGGGAGCACTGAAGCTTTCTTT. The chain uses TRBV27 and TRBJ1-1, with D possibly matching TRBD1 (6 bases). The CDR3 has 13 amino acids. In germline, CDR1 is MNHEY, CDR2 SMNVEV (reference sequence). The ends were cut back, 2 bases at V and 4 bases at J, with 8 bases in the middle.